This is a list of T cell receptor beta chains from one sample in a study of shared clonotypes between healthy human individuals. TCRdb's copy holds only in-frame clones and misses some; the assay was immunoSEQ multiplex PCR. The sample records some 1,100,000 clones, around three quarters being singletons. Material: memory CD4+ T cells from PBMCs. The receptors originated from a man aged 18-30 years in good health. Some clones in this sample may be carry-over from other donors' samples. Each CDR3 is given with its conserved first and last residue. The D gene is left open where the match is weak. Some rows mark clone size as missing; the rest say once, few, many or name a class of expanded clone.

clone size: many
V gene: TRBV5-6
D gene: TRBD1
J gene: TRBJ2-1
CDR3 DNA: TGTGCCAGCAGCTGGGACAGGGGTTCCAATGAGCAGTTCTTC
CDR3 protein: CASSWDRGSNEQFF

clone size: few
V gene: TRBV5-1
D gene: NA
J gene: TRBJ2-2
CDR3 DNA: TGCGCCAGCAGCTTGGTTCGTGGGGACGCTGAGCTGTTTTTT
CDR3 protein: CASSLVRGDAELFF

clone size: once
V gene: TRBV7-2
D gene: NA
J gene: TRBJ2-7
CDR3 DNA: TGTGCCAGCAGCTTTAGTGGGGCAGGTTCGATCTACGAGCAGTACTTC
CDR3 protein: CASSFSGAGSIYEQYF

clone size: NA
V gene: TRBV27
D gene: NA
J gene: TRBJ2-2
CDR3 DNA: TGTGCCAGCAGTCTTCTAGGTTTCGGGGAGCTGTTTTTT
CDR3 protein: CASSLLGFGELFF

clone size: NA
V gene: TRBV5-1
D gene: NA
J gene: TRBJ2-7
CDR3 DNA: TGCGCCAGCAGCCCTACGGCAGGGGGGACCTACGAGCAGTACTTC
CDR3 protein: CASSPTAGGTYEQYF

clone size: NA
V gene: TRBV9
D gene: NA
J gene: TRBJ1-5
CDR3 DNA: TGTGCCAGCAGCGGGGGAGCCTATCGAACGGAGCCCCAGCATTTT
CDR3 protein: CASSGGAYRTEPQHF

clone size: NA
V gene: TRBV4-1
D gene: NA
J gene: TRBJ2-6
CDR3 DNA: TGCGCCAGCAGCCTCGGGCAGGGTCCCTCTGGGGCCAACGTCCTGACTTTC
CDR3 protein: CASSLGQGPSGANVLTF

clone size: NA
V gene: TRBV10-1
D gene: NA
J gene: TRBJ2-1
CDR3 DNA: TGCGCCAGCAGCCAGGGGTTGCAGGGTGCAAATGAGCAGTTCTTC
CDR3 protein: CASSQGLQGANEQFF

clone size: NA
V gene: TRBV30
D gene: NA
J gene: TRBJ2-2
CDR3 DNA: TGTGCCCACAAGAGGTGGCGCGACACCGGGGAGCTGTTTTTT
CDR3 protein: CAHKRWRDTGELFF

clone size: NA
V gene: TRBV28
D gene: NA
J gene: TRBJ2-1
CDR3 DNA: TGTGCCAGCAGCCTCGAGAATGAGCAGTTCTTC
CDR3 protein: CASSLENEQFF

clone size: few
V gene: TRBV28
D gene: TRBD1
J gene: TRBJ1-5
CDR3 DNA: TGTGCCAGCAGTTCGCCTTTGGGGGGACAGTTTAGCAATCAGCCCCAGCATTTT
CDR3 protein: CASSSPLGGQFSNQPQHF

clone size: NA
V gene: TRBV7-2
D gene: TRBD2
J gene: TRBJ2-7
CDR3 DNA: TGTGCCAGCAGCCTCCGGGGGGGGGCCTACGAGCAGTACTTC
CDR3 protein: CASSLRGGAYEQYF

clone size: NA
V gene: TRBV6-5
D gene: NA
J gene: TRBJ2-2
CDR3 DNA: TGTGCCAGCAGTTACCAGACAGGGAACACCGGGGAGCTGTTTTTT
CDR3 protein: CASSYQTGNTGELFF

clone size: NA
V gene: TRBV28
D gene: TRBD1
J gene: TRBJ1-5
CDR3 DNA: TGTGCCAGCAGGCGCCGTCAGGGGGACGATAGCAATCAGCCCCAGCATTTT
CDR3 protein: CASRRRQGDDSNQPQHF

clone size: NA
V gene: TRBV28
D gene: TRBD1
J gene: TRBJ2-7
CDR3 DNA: TGTGCCAGCAGTTTCGCAGGGGGCGGACCTACCTACGAGCAGTACTTC
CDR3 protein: CASSFAGGGPTYEQYF

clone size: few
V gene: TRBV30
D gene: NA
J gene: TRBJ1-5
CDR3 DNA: TGTGCCTGGAGTAAGGCCGGAATGAATCAGCCCCAGCATTTT
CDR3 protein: CAWSKAGMNQPQHF

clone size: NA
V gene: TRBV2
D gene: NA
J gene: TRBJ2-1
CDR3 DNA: TGTGCCAGCAGTGATCCGGCGTCTGAGATGTTGTTCTTC
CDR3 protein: CASSDPASEMLFF

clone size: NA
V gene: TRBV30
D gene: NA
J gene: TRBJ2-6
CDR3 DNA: TGTGCCTGGAGTGGGGGACTGCTCTCTGGGGCCAACGTCCTGACTTTC
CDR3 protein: CAWSGGLLSGANVLTF

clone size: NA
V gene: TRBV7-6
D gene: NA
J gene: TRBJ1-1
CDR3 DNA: TGTGCCAGCAGCCCGAGGGCGAACACTGAAGCTTTCTTT
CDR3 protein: CASSPRANTEAFF

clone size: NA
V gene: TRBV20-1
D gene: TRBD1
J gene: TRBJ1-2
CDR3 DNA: TGCAGTGCTTGGGACAGCTATGGCTACACCTTC
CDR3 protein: CSAWDSYGYTF

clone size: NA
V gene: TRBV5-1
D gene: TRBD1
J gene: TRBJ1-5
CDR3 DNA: TGCGCCAGCAGCTTGGGGCCGACAGGGTTGAGACAGCCCCAGCATTTT
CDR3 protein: CASSLGPTGLRQPQHF

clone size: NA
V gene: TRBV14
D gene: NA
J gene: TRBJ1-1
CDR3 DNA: TGTGCCAGCAGCCAAGACCGGACGGCTGGTAACACTGAAGCTTTCTTT
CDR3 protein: CASSQDRTAGNTEAFF

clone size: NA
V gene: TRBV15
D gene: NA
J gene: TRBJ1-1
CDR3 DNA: TGTGCCACCAGCAGGGCCAGGGACCGGATCACTGAAGCTTTCTTT
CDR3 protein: CATSRARDRITEAFF

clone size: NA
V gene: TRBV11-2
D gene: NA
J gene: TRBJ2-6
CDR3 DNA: TGTGCCAGCAGCCCATACCAACGGGCCAACGTCCTGACTTTC
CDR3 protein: CASSPYQRANVLTF

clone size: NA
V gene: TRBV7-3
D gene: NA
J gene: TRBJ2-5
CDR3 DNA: TGTGCCAGCAGCCTCAATAGAGAGACCCAGTACTTC
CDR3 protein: CASSLNRETQYF

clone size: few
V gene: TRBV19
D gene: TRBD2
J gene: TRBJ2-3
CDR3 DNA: TGTGCCAGTAGTATGGGGTTGACTAGCGGGAGTGGAGATACGCAGTATTTT
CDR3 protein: CASSMGLTSGSGDTQYF

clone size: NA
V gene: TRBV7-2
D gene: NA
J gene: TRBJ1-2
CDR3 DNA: TGTGCCAGCAGCTTAGACAGGCGGGGCTATGGCTACACCTTC
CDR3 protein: CASSLDRRGYGYTF

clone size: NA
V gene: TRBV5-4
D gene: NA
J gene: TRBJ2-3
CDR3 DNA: TGTGCCAGCAGCTGGGAACCGGGTGATACGCAGTATTTT
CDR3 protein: CASSWEPGDTQYF

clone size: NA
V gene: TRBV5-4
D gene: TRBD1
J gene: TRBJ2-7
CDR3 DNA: TGTGCCAGCAGCTACGCCGGGACAGGGGGGTACGAGCAGTACTTC
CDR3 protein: CASSYAGTGGYEQYF